This is a list of T cell receptor beta chains from one sample in a study of blood T cells in healthy people across ages. MiXCR, applied by TCRdb to the 5' RACE reads, yields one record per CDR3 protein. Of approximately 810,000 distinct CDR3 sequences listed, 29% are singletons. Sequenced material: blood. The receptors derive from a woman over 75 in good health. The CDR3 runs from the conserved cysteine through the conserved F or W. The D gene is left open where the match is weak. Clone sizes are given selectively: once, few, many, or a class where the clone is expanded.

D gene	V gene	clone size	J gene	CDR3 protein	CDR3 DNA
NA	TRBV9	many	TRBJ2-3	CASSLGEGDTQYF	TGTGCCAGCTCTCTGGGAGAGGGGGATACGCAGTATTTT
TRBD1	TRBV3-1	few	TRBJ2-3	CAIGPGQGADTQYF	TGTGCCATCGGACCGGGACAGGGGGCAGATACGCAGTATTTT
NA	TRBV7-9	few	TRBJ1-6	CASSLKPNSPLHF	TGTGCCAGCAGCTTAAAACCGAATTCACCCCTCCACTTT
NA	TRBV29-1	NA	TRBJ2-3	CIASDAQIRTGVGF	TGCATCGCATCCGATGCACAGATACGCACGGGAGTTGGTTTT
NA	TRBV20-1	NA	TRBJ1-1	CSAPNGGSGNTEAFF	TGCAGTGCCCCGAACGGGGGATCTGGGAACACTGAAGCTTTCTTT
TRBD2	TRBV12-3/TRBV12-4	many	TRBJ2-1	CASSRLAGGPNEQFF	TGTGCCAGCAGTCGACTAGCGGGGGGGCCAAATGAGCAGTTCTTC
NA	TRBV6-5	NA	TRBJ2-3	CASSTVGLSDTQYF	TGTGCCAGCAGTACCGTTGGGCTCAGCGATACGCAGTATTTT
NA	TRBV18	many	TRBJ2-5	CASSPPGRAEETQYF	TGTGCCAGCTCACCACCGGGTCGGGCCGAAGAGACCCAGTACTTC
TRBD1	TRBV7-2	many	TRBJ2-3	CASSWRTGGTDTQYF	TGTGCCAGCAGCTGGAGGACAGGGGGCACAGATACGCAGTATTTT
NA	TRBV7-9	many	TRBJ1-1	CASSLSGGTEAFF	TGTGCCAGCAGCTTATCGGGAGGCACTGAAGCTTTCTTT
NA	TRBV12-3/TRBV12-4	NA	TRBJ2-3	CASSYTLVVVTDAQYF	TGTGCCAGCAGCTATACTCTGGTGGTGGTCACAGATGCGCAGTATTTT
NA	TRBV5-4	NA	TRBJ2-1	CASIGGVGSYNEQFF	TGTGCCAGCATCGGAGGGGTGGGCTCCTACAATGAGCAGTTCTTC
NA	TRBV3-1	once	TRBJ1-5	CASSHGWGRTQPQHF	TGTGCCAGCAGCCATGGCTGGGGGCGGACTCAGCCCCAGCATTTT
TRBD1	TRBV28	NA	TRBJ1-1	CASRGQGENTEAFF	TGTGCCAGCAGGGGACAGGGAGAGAACACTGAAGCTTTCTTT
NA	TRBV4-2	once	TRBJ2-1	CASSRPTEDEQFF	TGTGCCAGCAGCCGACCTACCGAAGATGAGCAGTTCTTC
TRBD2	TRBV20-1	NA	TRBJ2-7	CSVTSGVYEQYF	TGCAGTGTTACTAGCGGGGTTTACGAGCAGTACTTC
TRBD1	TRBV5-6	many	TRBJ2-5	CASSLTGTGQETQYF	TGCGCCAGCAGCTTGACCGGGACAGGTCAAGAGACCCAGTACTTC
TRBD1	TRBV27	NA	TRBJ2-7	CASRPKTGIGSEQYF	TGTGCCAGCAGGCCTAAGACAGGGATTGGGAGCGAGCAGTACTTC
TRBD2	TRBV11-2	many	TRBJ2-7	CASSLGWTSGGSYEQYF	TGTGCCAGCAGCTTAGGTTGGACTAGCGGGGGCTCCTACGAGCAGTACTTC
TRBD1	TRBV7-9	few	TRBJ1-6	CASSPMVGTANSPLHF	TGTGCCAGCAGCCCAATGGTCGGGACAGCCAATTCACCCCTCCACTTT
TRBD1	TRBV7-9	NA	TRBJ1-2	CASSATGANNYGYTF	TGTGCCAGCAGCGCCACAGGGGCTAATAACTATGGCTACACCTTC
TRBD2	TRBV4-1	NA	TRBJ2-3	CASSHLTSGEGDTQYF	TGCGCCAGCAGTCACCTGACTAGCGGGGAAGGAGATACGCAGTATTTT
NA	TRBV20-1	many	TRBJ1-5	CSASGQGGQPQHF	TGCAGTGCTAGCGGGCAGGGTGGACAGCCCCAGCATTTT
NA	TRBV3-1	NA	TRBJ1-4	CASSHRTGNNEKLFF	TGTGCCAGCAGCCATCGAACAGGGAATAATGAAAAACTGTTTTTT
NA	TRBV29-1	few	TRBJ2-1	CSVGVGTSDEQFF	TGCAGCGTTGGGGTCGGGACCAGCGATGAGCAGTTCTTC
TRBD1	TRBV7-6	NA	TRBJ2-7	CASSLALGQGPYEQYF	TGTGCCAGCAGCTTAGCGCTGGGACAGGGCCCCTACGAGCAGTACTTC
NA	TRBV20-1	NA	TRBJ1-1	CCARSPEEGGTEAFF	TGCTGTGCGAGAAGCCCGGAGGAGGGCGGCACTGAAGCTTTCTTT